What follows is one T cell receptor beta chain and its context. Its antigen remains unidentified. The sample comes from a study of blood T cells in healthy people across ages. General study results and limits: Greater diversity and more naive CD4+ cells were seen in long-lived donors than in aged donors.

Using a J-beta primer mix together with a sample-barcoded 5' primer, a second PCR was run for roughly 7 to 11 cycles. TCRdb itself ran the 5' RACE reads through MiXCR, one entry per CDR3 protein. This table has about 1.7 million distinct CDR3 sequences, roughly 30% appearing once. The length of the CDR3 is 15 residues. CDR1 and CDR2 (germline): MGHDK, SYGVNS. The germline V and J ends were trimmed by 6 bases and 5 bases, with 16 bases remaining between them. This clonotype originated in a woman aged 25 to 39 in good health. The specimen was blood. The gene calls are TRBV25-1 and TRBJ1-4, with a weak D call TRBD1 (5 bases). The CDR3 reads CASSPRAGLNEKLFF. The CDR3 DNA reads TGTGCCAGCAGCCCGAGGGCAGGGCTAAATGAAAAACTGTTTTTT.